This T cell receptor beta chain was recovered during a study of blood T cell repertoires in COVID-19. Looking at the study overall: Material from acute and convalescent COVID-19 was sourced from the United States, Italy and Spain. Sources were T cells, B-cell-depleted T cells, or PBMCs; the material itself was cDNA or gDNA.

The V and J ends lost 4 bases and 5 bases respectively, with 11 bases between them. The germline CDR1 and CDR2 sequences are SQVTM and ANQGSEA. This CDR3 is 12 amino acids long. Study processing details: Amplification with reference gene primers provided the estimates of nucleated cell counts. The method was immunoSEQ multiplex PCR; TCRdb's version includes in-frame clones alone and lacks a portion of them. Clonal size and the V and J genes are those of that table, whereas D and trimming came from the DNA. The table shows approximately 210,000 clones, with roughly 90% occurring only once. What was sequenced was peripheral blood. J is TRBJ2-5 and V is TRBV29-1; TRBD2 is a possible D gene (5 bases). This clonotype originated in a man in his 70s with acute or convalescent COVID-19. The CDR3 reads CSVGDPGETQYF. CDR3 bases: TGCAGCGTTGGAGATCCGGGGGAGACCCAGTACTTC.